This T cell receptor (beta chain) emerged from a study of vaccination effects on CD4 cells after COVID-19. Study findings and constraints: Healthy vaccinees showed cross-reactivity with common cold coronaviruses in only 1 of 255 vaccine-induced clones. Late after vaccination, infection- and vaccine-induced clones showed marked clonal contraction.

Per the germline V gene, CDR1 is SNHLY and CDR2 is FYNNEI. The CDR3 is 13 residues long. J lost 7 bases, V lost 8 bases, and 10 bases had no gene match. Under the ViraFEST assay, PBMC were stimulated with viral peptide pools so that antigen-specific CD4+ T cells expanded. Sequencing was performed afterwards. The authors isolated CD4+ T cells after roughly eleven days of culture. According to the study, vaccine recipients showed no prior SARS-CoV-2 infection and negative nucleocapsid antibodies. Half-medium changes using IL-2 medium occurred on days 3 and 7. Regarding this clone: Its antigen is unknown.

Sequenced by immunoSEQ multiplex PCR; TCRdb stores in-frame clones only, minus some. The sample has tens of thousands of clones; around 69% are singletons. The sequencing here drew on CD4+ T cells from PBMCs cultured with HCoV-NL63 spike peptides, taken before COVID-19 vaccination. The clonotype was recovered from a human donor who received a COVID-19 vaccine. The rearrangement joins TRBV2 to TRBJ1-2, with TRBD1 matching over 7 bases. The CDR3 nucleotides read TGTGCCAGCGGAACAGGGCAGGGGGGTGGCTACACCTTC. This gives the protein CASGTGQGGGYTF.